This record looks at one T cell receptor beta chain sequence and its context. Its antigen remains unknown. CDR1 is MGHRA, CDR2 YSYEKL, per germline. Trimming removed 4 bases from V and 6 bases from J; junction bases left unmatched: 6. The CDR3 is made up of 17 amino acids. This record belongs to a study of CD4 T cells in relation to SARS-CoV-2 and coronaviruses. About the research overall: PBMCs were cultured with antigen for roughly 11 days before TCR beta sequencing.

The repertoire was sequenced with immunoSEQ multiplex PCR; TCRdb's copy has only in-frame clones and lacks some. The repertoire has some 30,000 clones, more than 65% of them found once; the top ten carry roughly 3.2%. The sequencing input was memory CD4+ T cells from PBMCs, cultured in vitro. The chain joins TRBV4-1 to TRBJ2-2; TRBD2 agrees at 15 bases. The clonotype comes from an adult with COVID-19. The CDR3 nucleotides are TGCGCCAGCAGCCCGGTGGGACTAGCGGGAGGTCCCGGGGAGCTGTTTTTT. It encodes CASSPVGLAGGPGELFF.